This T cell receptor beta chain came from a study of T cells in tuberculosis. CDR3 length: 14 residues. The germline V and J ends were trimmed by 5 bases and 5 bases, with 13 bases remaining between them. Germline V gives CDR1 MDHEN, CDR2 SYDVKM. The protocol was immunoSEQ multiplex PCR, while the TCRdb copy is restricted to in-frame clones and leaves out a portion. The sample includes fewer than 40,000 clones, 86% of them seen just once. The time point was: new active TB diagnosis, blood taken before or within 7 days of starting treatment. This chain links TRBV28 with TRBJ1-3; D is ambiguous. The sample was PBMCs, taken at tuberculosis diagnosis. The sequence derives from an adult with tuberculosis. This CDR3 is CASSTVTLRNTIYF. DNA of the CDR3: TGTGCCAGCAGTACAGTTACCCTACGAAACACCATATATTTT.